This record covers a single T cell receptor beta chain. This entry is derived from a study of blood T cell repertoires in COVID-19. On the study more broadly: The United States, Italy and Spain were the sources of the acute and convalescent COVID-19 samples. PBMCs, B-cell-depleted T cells, or T cells provided the cDNA or gDNA that made up the material.

Study processing details: Estimated nucleated cell counts came from reference gene primer amplification. Libraries were prepared by immunoSEQ multiplex PCR; TCRdb keeps only in-frame clonotypes and omits some of them. V, J and clone size were drawn from that table, and D and trimming were deduced from the DNA. This table holds about 360,000 clones, approximately 86% found once. This clonotype was sampled from a human donor in a cohort sampled during active COVID-19. Sequences were obtained from peripheral blood.

This CDR3 reads CASSYSIQDYNSPLHF. The DNA of the CDR3 is TGTGCCAGCAGTTACTCGATTCAGGACTATAATTCACCCCTCCACTTT. The gene calls are TRBV6-5 and TRBJ1-6; D is unclear. Deletions cut 0 bases from V and 3 bases from J, with 9 bases between. From germline, CDR1 is MNHEY and CDR2 SVGAGI. CDR3 length: 16 residues.